Below, one TCR beta chain is given with its context. Its specificity is not known. The data belong to a study of cytotoxic CD8 clonotypes in ibrutinib-treated CLL. About the research overall: Partial responders around 24, complete 2; roughly 12 progressed and 14 stayed in remission by median approximately 5.5 years. Study-wide results and limits: Under therapy, public clonotypes either contracted or stayed stable, and they were uncommon.

CDR1 is WSHSY, CDR2 SAAADI, per germline. V lost 4 bases and J lost 6; bases outside the gene matches: 13. The CDR3 runs 17 residues. Data came from immunoSEQ multiplex PCR; TCRdb stores just in-frame clones and leaves some out. Seen here are more than 8,000 clones, over 55% observed once, and the top ten hold over 15%. V usage is TRBV10-2 and J usage is TRBJ2-3; 10 bases are shared with TRBD1. This material consisted of PBMCs, taken before ibrutinib treatment. The sequence derives from a human donor with chronic lymphocytic leukemia. The CDR3 DNA is TGCGCCAGCAGTGGGGCAGCGGGACAGGGGTCTTATGATACGCAGTATTTT. Amino acid sequence: CASSGAAGQGSYDTQYF.